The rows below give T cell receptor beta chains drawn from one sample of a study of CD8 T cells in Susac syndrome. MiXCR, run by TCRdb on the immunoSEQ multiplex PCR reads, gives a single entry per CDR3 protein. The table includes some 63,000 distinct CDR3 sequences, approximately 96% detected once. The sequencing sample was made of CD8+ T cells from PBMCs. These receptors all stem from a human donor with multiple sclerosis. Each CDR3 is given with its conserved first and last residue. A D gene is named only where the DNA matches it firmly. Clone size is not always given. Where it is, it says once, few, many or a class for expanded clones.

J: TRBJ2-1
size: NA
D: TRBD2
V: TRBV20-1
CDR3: CSARDWEGLAFNEQFF
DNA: TGCAGTGCTAGAGATTGGGAGGGACTAGCATTCAATGAGCAGTTCTTC

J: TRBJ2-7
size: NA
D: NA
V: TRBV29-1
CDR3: CSAWLAENSYEQYF
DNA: TGCAGCGCTTGGTTAGCGGAAAACTCCTACGAGCAGTACTTC

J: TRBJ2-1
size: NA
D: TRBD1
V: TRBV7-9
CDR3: CASRATGAEQFF
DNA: TGTGCCAGCAGAGCTACAGGGGCCGAGCAGTTCTTC

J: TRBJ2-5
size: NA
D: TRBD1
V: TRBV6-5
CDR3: CASSYSQGAQETQYF
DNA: TGTGCCAGCAGTTATTCACAGGGGGCTCAAGAGACCCAGTACTTC

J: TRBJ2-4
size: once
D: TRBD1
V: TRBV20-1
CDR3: CSANRDSDIQYF
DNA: TGCAGTGCTAACCGGGACAGTGACATTCAGTACTTC

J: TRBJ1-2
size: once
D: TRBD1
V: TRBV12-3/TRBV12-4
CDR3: CAIPQGAHLGGYTF
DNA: TGTGCCATCCCACAGGGGGCCCATCTGGGCGGCTACACCTTC

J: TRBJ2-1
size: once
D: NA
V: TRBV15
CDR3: CATSREGTEASSYNEQFF
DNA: TGTGCCACCAGCAGAGAGGGGACCGAGGCTAGCTCCTACAATGAGCAGTTCTTC

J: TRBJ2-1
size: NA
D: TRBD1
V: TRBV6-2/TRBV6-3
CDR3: CASTTGENEQFF
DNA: TGTGCCAGCACTACAGGGGAGAATGAGCAGTTCTTC

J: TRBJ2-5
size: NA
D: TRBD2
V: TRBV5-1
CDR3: CASSLASGAGGETQYF
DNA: TGCGCCAGCAGCTTGGCCTCGGGGGCGGGAGGAGAGACCCAGTACTTC

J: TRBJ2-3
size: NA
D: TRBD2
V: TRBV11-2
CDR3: CASSSVGAGGTDTQYF
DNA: TGTGCCAGCAGCTCAGTCGGGGCGGGGGGCACAGATACGCAGTATTTT